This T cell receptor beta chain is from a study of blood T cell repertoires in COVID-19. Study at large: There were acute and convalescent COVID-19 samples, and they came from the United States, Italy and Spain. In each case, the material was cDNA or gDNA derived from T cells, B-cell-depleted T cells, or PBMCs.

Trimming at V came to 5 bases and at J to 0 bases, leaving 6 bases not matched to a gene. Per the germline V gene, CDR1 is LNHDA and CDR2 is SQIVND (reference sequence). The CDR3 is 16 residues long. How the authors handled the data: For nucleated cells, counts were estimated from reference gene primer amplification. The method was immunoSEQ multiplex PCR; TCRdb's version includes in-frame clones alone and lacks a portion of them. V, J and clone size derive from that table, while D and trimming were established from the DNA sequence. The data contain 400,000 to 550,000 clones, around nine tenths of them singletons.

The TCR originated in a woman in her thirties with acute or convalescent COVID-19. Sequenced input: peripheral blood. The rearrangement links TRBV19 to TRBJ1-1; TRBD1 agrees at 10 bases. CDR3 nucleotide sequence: TGTGCCAGTAGTCCCGACAGGGGGCTTATGAACACTGAAGCTTTCTTT. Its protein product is CASSPDRGLMNTEAFF.